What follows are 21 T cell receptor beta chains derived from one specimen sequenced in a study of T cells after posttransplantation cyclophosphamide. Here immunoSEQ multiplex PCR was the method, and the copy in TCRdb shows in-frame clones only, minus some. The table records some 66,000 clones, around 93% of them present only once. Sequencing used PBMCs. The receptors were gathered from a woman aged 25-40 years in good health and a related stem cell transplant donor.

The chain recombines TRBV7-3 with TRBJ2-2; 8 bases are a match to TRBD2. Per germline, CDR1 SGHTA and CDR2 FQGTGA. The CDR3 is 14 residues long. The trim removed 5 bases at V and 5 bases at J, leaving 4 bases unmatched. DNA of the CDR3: TGTGCCAGCAGCCGGGGGGGGCGAACCGGGGAGCTGTTTTTT. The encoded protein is CASSRGGRTGELFF.

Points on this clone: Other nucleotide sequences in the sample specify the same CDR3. CDR3 loop: CASSLERGGNQPQHF. As DNA, the CDR3 is TGTGCCAGCAGCTTAGAGCGGGGGGGCAATCAGCCCCAGCATTTT. The chain couples TRBV7-8 to TRBJ1-5; D possibly corresponds to TRBD1 (5 bases). Looked up from germline, CDR1 is SGHVS and CDR2 is FQNEAQ. The CDR3 length is 15 residues. V lost 1 base to trimming and J lost 2 bases, with 9 bases between them.

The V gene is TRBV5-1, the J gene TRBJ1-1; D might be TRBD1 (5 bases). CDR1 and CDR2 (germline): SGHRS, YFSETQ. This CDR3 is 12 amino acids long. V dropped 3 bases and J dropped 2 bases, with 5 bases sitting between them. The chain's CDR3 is CASSWDNTEAFF. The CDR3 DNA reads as TGCGCCAGCAGCTGGGACAACACTGAAGCTTTCTTT. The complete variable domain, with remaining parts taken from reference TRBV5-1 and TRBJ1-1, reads KAGVTQTPRYLIKTRGQQVTLSCSPISGHRSVSWYQQTPGQGLQFLFEYFSETQRNKGNFPGRFSGRQFSNSRSEMNVSTLELGDSALYLCASSWDNTEAFFGQGTRLTVV.

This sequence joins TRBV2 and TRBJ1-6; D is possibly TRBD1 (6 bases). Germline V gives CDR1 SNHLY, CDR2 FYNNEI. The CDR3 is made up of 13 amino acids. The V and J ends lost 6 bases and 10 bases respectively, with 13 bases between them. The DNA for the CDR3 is TGTGCCAGCAGATGGACAGACAAATCACCCCTCCACTTT. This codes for CASRWTDKSPLHF. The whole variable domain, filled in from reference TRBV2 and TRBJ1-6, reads EPEVTQTPSHQVTQMGQEVILRCVPISNHLYFYWYRQILGQKVEFLVSFYNNEISEKSEIFDDQFSVERPDGSNFTLKIRSTKLEDSAMYFCASRWTDKSPLHFGNGTRLTVT.

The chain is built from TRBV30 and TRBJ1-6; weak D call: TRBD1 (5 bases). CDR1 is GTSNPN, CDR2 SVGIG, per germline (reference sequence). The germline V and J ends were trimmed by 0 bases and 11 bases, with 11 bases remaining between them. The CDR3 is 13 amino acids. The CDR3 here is CAWSVPGPAPLHF. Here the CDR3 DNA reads TGTGCCTGGAGTGTACCGGGACCCGCACCCCTCCACTTT. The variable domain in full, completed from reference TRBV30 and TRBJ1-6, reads SQTIHQWPATLVQPVGSPLSLECTVEGTSNPNLYWYRQAAGRGLQLLFYSVGIGQISSEVPQNLSASRPQDRQFILSSKKLLLSDSGFYLCAWSVPGPAPLHFGNGTRLTVT.

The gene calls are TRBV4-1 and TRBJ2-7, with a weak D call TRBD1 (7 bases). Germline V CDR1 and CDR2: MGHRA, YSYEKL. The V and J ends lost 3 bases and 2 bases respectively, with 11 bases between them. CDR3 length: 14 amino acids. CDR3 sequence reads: CASSHQGEAYEQYF. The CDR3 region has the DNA TGCGCCAGCAGCCATCAGGGGGAGGCCTACGAGCAGTACTTC.

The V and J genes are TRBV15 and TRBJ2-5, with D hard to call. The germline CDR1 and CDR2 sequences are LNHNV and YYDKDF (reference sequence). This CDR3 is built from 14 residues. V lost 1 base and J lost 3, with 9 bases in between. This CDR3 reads CATSRVSTEETQYF. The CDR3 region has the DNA TGTGCCACCAGCAGAGTTAGTACAGAAGAGACCCAGTACTTC.

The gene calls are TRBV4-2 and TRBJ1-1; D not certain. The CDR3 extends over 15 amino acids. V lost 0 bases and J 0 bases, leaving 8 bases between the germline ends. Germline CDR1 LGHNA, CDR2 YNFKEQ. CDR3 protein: CASSQDRGLNTEAFF. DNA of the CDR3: TGTGCCAGCAGCCAAGACCGAGGACTGAACACTGAAGCTTTCTTT.

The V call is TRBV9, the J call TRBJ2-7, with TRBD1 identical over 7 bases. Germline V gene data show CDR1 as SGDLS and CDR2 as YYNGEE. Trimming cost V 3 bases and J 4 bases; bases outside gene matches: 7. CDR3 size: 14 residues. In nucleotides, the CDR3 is TGTGCCAGCAGCGAAAAAGGGGGCCGGTACGAGCAGTACTTC. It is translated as CASSEKGGRYEQYF.

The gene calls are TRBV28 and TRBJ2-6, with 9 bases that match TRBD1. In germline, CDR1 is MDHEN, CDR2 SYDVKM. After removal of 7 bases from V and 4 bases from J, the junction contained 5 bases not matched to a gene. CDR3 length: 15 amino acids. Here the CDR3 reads CASNQQGAGANVLTF. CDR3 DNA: TGTGCCAGCAATCAACAGGGGGCCGGGGCCAACGTCCTGACTTTC.

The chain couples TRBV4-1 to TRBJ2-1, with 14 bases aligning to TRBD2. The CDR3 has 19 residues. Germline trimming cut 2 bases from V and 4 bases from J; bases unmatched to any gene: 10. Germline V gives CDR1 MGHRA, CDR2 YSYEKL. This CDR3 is CASSQTGLAGGLGYNEQFF. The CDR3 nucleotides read TGCGCCAGCAGCCAAACCGGACTAGCGGGGGGCCTAGGGTACAATGAGCAGTTCTTC.

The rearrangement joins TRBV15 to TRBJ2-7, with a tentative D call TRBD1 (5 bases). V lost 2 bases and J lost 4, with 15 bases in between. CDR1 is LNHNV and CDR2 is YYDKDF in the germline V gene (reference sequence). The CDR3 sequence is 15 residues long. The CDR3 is CATSRLGLLVYEQYF. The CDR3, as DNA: TGTGCCACCAGCAGATTGGGGCTTCTCGTTTACGAGCAGTACTTC. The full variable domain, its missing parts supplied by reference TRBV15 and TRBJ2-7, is DAMVIQNPRYQVTQFGKPVTLSCSQTLNHNVMYWYQQKSSQAPKLLFHYYDKDFNNEADTPDNFQSRRPNTSFCFLDIRSPGLGDTAMYLCATSRLGLLVYEQYFGPGTRLTVT.

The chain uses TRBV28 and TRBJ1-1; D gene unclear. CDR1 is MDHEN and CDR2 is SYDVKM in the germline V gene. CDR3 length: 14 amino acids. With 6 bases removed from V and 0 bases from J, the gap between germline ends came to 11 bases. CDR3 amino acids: CASRTESMNTEAFF. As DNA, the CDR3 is TGTGCCAGCAGGACGGAATCAATGAACACTGAAGCTTTCTTT.

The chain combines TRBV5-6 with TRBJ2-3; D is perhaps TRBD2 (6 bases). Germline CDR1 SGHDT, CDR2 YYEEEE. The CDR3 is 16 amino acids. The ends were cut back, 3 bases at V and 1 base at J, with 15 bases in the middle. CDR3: CASSSLVTGGTDTQYF. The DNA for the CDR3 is TGTGCCAGCAGCTCCCTCGTGACGGGGGGCACAGATACGCAGTATTTT.

CDR3 sequence reads: CASSEPGLAGGDNEQFF. For the CDR3, the DNA is TGTGCCAGCAGTGAGCCGGGACTAGCGGGGGGGGACAATGAGCAGTTCTTC. The V call is TRBV2, the J call TRBJ2-1; TRBD2 matches 16 bases. Germline V CDR1 and CDR2: SNHLY, FYNNEI. The trim removed 3 bases at V and 5 bases at J, leaving 4 bases unmatched. The CDR3 loop spans 17 amino acids. The entire variable domain, with the rest obtained from reference TRBV2 and TRBJ2-1, is as follows: EPEVTQTPSHQVTQMGQEVILRCVPISNHLYFYWYRQILGQKVEFLVSFYNNEISEKSEIFDDQFSVERPDGSNFTLKIRSTKLEDSAMYFCASSEPGLAGGDNEQFFGPGTRLTVL.

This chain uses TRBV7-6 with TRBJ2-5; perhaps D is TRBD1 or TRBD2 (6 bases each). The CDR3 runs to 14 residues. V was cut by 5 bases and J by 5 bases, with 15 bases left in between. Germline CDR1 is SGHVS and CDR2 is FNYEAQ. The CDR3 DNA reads TGTGCCAGCAGCGCCCTAGGAGGGGGGGAGACCCAGTACTTC. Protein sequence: CASSALGGGETQYF.

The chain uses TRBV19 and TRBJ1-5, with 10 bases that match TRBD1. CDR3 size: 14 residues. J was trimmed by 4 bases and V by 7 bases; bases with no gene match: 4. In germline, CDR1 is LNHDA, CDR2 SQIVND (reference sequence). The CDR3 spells CASTKGQGNQPQHF. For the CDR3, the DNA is TGTGCCAGTACGAAGGGACAGGGGAATCAGCCCCAGCATTTT.

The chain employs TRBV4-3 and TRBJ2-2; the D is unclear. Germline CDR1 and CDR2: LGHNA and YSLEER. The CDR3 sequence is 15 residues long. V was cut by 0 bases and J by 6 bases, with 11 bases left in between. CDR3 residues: CASSQDFGEPGELFF. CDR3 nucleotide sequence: TGCGCCAGCAGCCAAGATTTTGGGGAACCCGGGGAGCTGTTTTTT.

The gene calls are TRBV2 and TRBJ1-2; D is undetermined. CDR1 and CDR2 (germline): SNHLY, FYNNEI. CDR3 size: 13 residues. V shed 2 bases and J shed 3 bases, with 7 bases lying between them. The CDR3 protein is CASSERSHYGYTF. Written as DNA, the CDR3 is TGTGCCAGCAGTGAACGCAGTCACTATGGCTACACCTTC.

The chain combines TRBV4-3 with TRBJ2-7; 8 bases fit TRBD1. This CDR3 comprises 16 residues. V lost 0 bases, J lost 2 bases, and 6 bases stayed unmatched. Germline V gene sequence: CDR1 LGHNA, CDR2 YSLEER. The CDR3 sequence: CASSQDPGQGAYEQYF. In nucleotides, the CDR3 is TGCGCCAGCAGCCAAGATCCCGGACAGGGAGCCTACGAGCAGTACTTC.

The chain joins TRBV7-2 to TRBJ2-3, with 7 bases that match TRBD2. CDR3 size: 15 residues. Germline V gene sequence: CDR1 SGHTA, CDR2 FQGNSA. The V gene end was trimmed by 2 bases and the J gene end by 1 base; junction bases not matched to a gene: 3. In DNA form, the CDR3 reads TGTGCCAGCAGCTTAAGGGGAGGGCGCACAGATACGCAGTATTTT. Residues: CASSLRGGRTDTQYF.